This T cell receptor (beta chain) derives from a study of T cell clonotyping in hematopoietic cell transplantation. Study details: Recipient samples before transplant were obtained post-cytoreduction. The study, taken as a whole, reports: Higher Inverse Simpson Index values in graft donor and pretransplant recipient predicted broader posttransplant TCR diversity. At the given depth, recipient repertoires were over 95% de novo clonotypes.

The time point was: recipient sample about 28 days before transplant, after cytoreduction. V lost 2 bases to trimming and J lost 5 bases; unmatched junction nucleotides: 7. The CDR3 loop spans 15 amino acids. CDR1 and CDR2 (germline): KGHSH, LQKENI. As concerns this clone: Its matching antigen is unknown.

Assay: immunoSEQ multiplex PCR; the TCRdb copy retains only in-frame clones and omits some. The table has approximately 80,000 clones, 90% to 97% seen once. The sequencing used peripheral blood mononuclear cells, collected before stem cell transplant. The rearrangement links TRBV18 to TRBJ2-5; 8 bases fit TRBD1. This TCR was recovered from a woman aged 45-65 years with acute myeloid leukemia. Some clones in this sample may be carry-over from other donors' samples. CDR3 in amino acids: CASSPVQGVEETQYF. CDR3 bases: TGTGCCAGCTCACCAGTACAGGGGGTCGAGGAGACCCAGTACTTC.